This T cell receptor (beta chain) stems from a study of blood T cell repertoires in COVID-19. Across the study: T cells, B-cell-depleted T cells, or PBMCs supplied cDNA or gDNA.

This clone was detected a few times. Participants spanned ages about 18 to 89 years and resided in roughly 22 US areas. Each participant's cohort was designated according to participant-reported clinical history. The V gene's germline CDR1 is LGHNA and CDR2 YSLEER. This CDR3 spans 15 amino acids. The J segment lost 6 bases and the V segment lost 3 bases, leaving 9 bases of the junction unmatched. Original analysis: Quantification of nucleated cells was approximated via reference gene primer amplification. Measured with immunoSEQ multiplex PCR; TCRdb has only the in-frame clones, and not every one. V, J and clone size reflect that table, while D and trimming were determined from the DNA. The sample contains approximately 230,000 clones, about 80% of which appear only once.

This sequence originates from a man aged 40-49 years who had recovered from COVID-19. This chain uses TRBV4-3 with TRBJ1-2, with TRBD1 matching over 8 bases. Sequencing was performed on PBMCs or T cells enriched from blood (not recorded which). This CDR3 is CASSHKTGATDGYTF. CDR3 sequence (DNA): TGCGCCAGCAGCCACAAGACAGGGGCGACTGATGGCTACACCTTC.